This T cell receptor beta chain was found in a study of human T cells and chemical hapten exposure. Across the study: DPC at 2% was the sensitizing agent, placed on around 2 cm by around 2 cm of upper inner arm skin.

Individual cDNA molecules received unique molecular identifiers in the library. TCRdb recomputed calls from the RACE reads with MiXCR, one row per CDR3 protein. This table holds about 360,000 distinct CDR3 sequences, 6% to 8.5% found once. General observations from the study: Significantly more large CDR3 similarity clusters arose among expanded TCRs than among controls. Higher patch test scores went with higher counts of PT1 expanded TCRs.

A remark on this clonotype: Its antigen is not identified.

Time point defined: patch test 1, 2 weeks after DPC sensitization. Treatment given: therapeutic diphenylcyclopropenone sensitization with weekly scalp DPC. The receptor was derived from a woman between 18 and 29 years old with alopecia areata. Some clones in this sample may be carry-over from other donors' samples. The source material was whole blood, sampled in connection with sensitization to the hapten diphenylcyclopropenone (DPC).

This CDR3 reads CASSPPGRSAGELFF. Written as DNA, the CDR3 is TGTGCCAGCAGCCCCCCAGGGAGGTCCGCCGGGGAGCTGTTTTTT. The chain links TRBV7-2 to TRBJ2-2, with a weak D call TRBD2 (6 bases). Between the trimmed V and J ends, which lost 5 bases and 6 bases, there was a span of 16 bases. The CDR3 consists of 15 residues. The germline CDR1 and CDR2 sequences are SGHTA and FQGNSA.